One sample yielded the 25 T cell receptor beta chains listed below, sequenced in a study of a mutant IDH1 vaccine in newly diagnosed glioma. Time point specified: week 5, during vaccination. Mutant IDH1 20-mer peptide, at 300 ug, made up each vaccine dose, with topical imiquimod. The antigens for these receptors are not known. Data came from immunoSEQ multiplex PCR; TCRdb stores just in-frame clones and leaves some out. The sample contains about 54,000 clones, approximately 82% of which appear only once. The source was PBMCs, collected from a glioma patient whose treatment included an IDH1 peptide vaccine. The receptors stem from a man in his thirties or forties with glioma.

The genes are TRBV5-4 and TRBJ2-7, with D possibly TRBD1 on 5 matching bases. This CDR3 comprises 15 residues. CDR1 is SGHNT and CDR2 is YYREEE in the germline V gene (reference sequence). V lost 0 bases to trimming and J lost 5 bases, with 15 bases between them. The CDR3 reads CASSLGGGRSNEQYF. The CDR3 nucleotides read TGTGCCAGCAGCTTGGGGGGCGGCCGTTCGAACGAGCAGTACTTC.

The rearrangement links TRBV11-2 to TRBJ1-4; TRBD1 might be the D (6 bases). CDR1 is SGHAT, CDR2 FQNNGV, per germline. CDR3 size: 15 residues. Between the trimmed V and J ends, which lost 0 bases and 8 bases, there was a span of 13 bases. The CDR3 is CASSLDSQGEEKLFF. CDR3 DNA: TGTGCCAGCAGCTTAGATTCACAGGGTGAGGAAAAACTGTTTTTT.

This clone was seen only a few times. The genes are TRBV5-4 and TRBJ1-1; D uncertain. The CDR3 has 12 amino acids. The V end was cut by 2 bases, the J end by 9 bases, with 11 bases between. Per germline, CDR1 SGHNT and CDR2 YYREEE (reference sequence). Here the CDR3 DNA reads TGTGCCAGCAGCTTAGGTCCCTCTCAAGCTTTCTTT. Translated, it gives CASSLGPSQAFF.

The chain joins TRBV29-1 to TRBJ2-7; no firm D call. Germline lookup yields CDR1 SQVTM and CDR2 ANQGSEA. V shed 4 bases and J shed 2 bases, with 9 bases lying between them. CDR3 length: 12 amino acids. The chain's CDR3 is CSVVQDAYEQYF. CDR3 DNA sequence: TGCAGCGTTGTTCAGGACGCCTACGAGCAGTACTTC.

The V call is TRBV29-1, the J call TRBJ2-7; 7 bases line up with TRBD1. The CDR3 has 16 residues. Germline CDR1 reads SQVTM; CDR2 reads ANQGSEA. The trim removed 0 bases at V and 3 bases at J, leaving 11 bases unmatched. CDR3 sequence: CSVEEGHTGESYEQYF. CDR3 nucleotide sequence: TGCAGCGTTGAAGAAGGTCATACAGGGGAAAGCTACGAGCAGTACTTC.

The chain is built from TRBV6-6 and TRBJ1-5; 8 nucleotides match TRBD1. V was clipped by 6 bases and J by 2 bases; unmatched bases: 3. The CDR3 has 14 amino acids. Germline lookup yields CDR1 MNHNY and CDR2 SVGAGI (reference sequence). CDR3: CASRETGGNQPQHF. CDR3 DNA sequence: TGTGCCAGCAGAGAGACAGGGGGCAATCAGCCCCAGCATTTT.

This clone was seen only once. The genes are TRBV5-5 and TRBJ2-7; D ambiguous. This CDR3 region has 11 residues. Trimming pared 0 bases from V and 7 bases from J, leaving 5 bases between. Germline lookup yields CDR1 SGHKS and CDR2 YYEKEE (reference sequence). The CDR3 sequence is CASSLAREQYF. The CDR3, as DNA: TGTGCCAGCAGCTTGGCCCGGGAGCAGTACTTC.

The rearrangement joins TRBV11-1 to TRBJ2-2; perhaps TRBD1 as D (5 bases). The CDR3 is 14 amino acids. The germline CDR1 and CDR2 sequences are SGHAT and FQDESV (reference sequence). Trimming took 7 bases from V and 8 from J, leaving 17 bases between them. The CDR3 protein is CASTRGPSPGELFF. The DNA of the CDR3 is TGTGCCAGCACTAGGGGCCCCTCGCCTGGGGAGCTGTTTTTT.

This chain joins TRBV6-6 and TRBJ1-1, with D possibly being TRBD1 (6 bases). Trimming cost V 2 bases and J 3 bases, with 13 bases left between them. CDR3 length: 15 residues. The V gene's germline CDR1 is MNHNY and CDR2 SVGAGI (reference sequence). CDR3 amino acids: CASSYLGGRDTEAFF. The CDR3 DNA reads TGTGCCAGCAGTTACCTGGGGGGGCGCGACACTGAAGCTTTCTTT.

The CDR3 region is CAWRGGSNQPQHF. DNA for the CDR3: TGTGCCTGGAGGGGTGGGAGCAATCAGCCCCAGCATTTT. This sequence joins TRBV30 and TRBJ1-5, with D hard to call. CDR1 and CDR2 (germline): GTSNPN, SVGIG (reference sequence). The V gene lost 3 bases and the J gene lost 1 base, with 7 bases spanning the gap. The CDR3 sequence is 13 residues long.

V gene TRBV5-4 combines with J gene TRBJ1-2; 7 nucleotides match TRBD1. CDR1 and CDR2 from the germline V gene are SGHNT and YYREEE (reference sequence). The CDR3 loop spans 14 amino acids. V was pared by 4 bases and J by 4 bases, with 7 bases of the junction left unmatched. The CDR3 region is CASSQGQAIYGYTF. CDR3 sequence (DNA): TGTGCCAGCAGCCAAGGACAGGCCATCTATGGCTACACCTTC. The full variable domain, completed using reference TRBV5-4 and TRBJ1-2, is ETGVTQSPTHLIKTRGQQVTLRCSSQSGHNTVSWYQQALGQGPQFIFQYYREEENGRGNFPPRFSGLQFPNYSSELNVNALELDDSALYLCASSQGQAIYGYTFGSGTRLTVV.

V is TRBV13 and J is TRBJ2-5, with D unclear. V dropped 1 base and J dropped 5 bases, with 11 bases sitting between them. Germline CDR1 is PRHDT and CDR2 is FYEKMQ (reference sequence). The length of the CDR3 is 14 residues. The CDR3 is CASSLAAARETQYF. As DNA, the CDR3 is TGTGCCAGCAGCTTAGCGGCTGCCCGGGAGACCCAGTACTTC.

The V call is TRBV19, the J call TRBJ2-7; D is uncertain. Between the trimmed V and J ends, which lost 4 bases and 2 bases, there was a span of 15 bases. CDR3 length: 15 residues. Germline values: CDR1 LNHDA, CDR2 SQIVND (reference sequence). CDR3 residues: CASSSRGDGAYEQYF. In nucleotides, the CDR3 is TGTGCCAGTAGTAGCCGTGGGGATGGGGCCTACGAGCAGTACTTC.

The rearrangement uses TRBV27 and TRBJ1-5, with D hard to call. The V end lost 0 bases, the J end lost 4 bases, and 7 bases lay between the germline ends. CDR3 length: 14 residues. Per the germline V gene, CDR1 is MNHEY and CDR2 is SMNVEV (reference sequence). The DNA for the CDR3 is TGTGCCAGCAGTTTATCACGTAGTAATCAGCCCCAGCATTTT. This sequence encodes CASSLSRSNQPQHF.

This sequence joins TRBV6-1 and TRBJ2-5, with D perhaps TRBD1 (5 bases). TRBJ2-7 explains the end of the DNA better; the J call may be wrong. CDR3 size: 15 residues. The germline CDR1 and CDR2 sequences are MNHNS and SASEGT. The CDR3 nucleotides read TGTGCCAGCAGTGTCCCCAGGGCAGTAATTGACGAGCAGTACTTC. This encodes CASSVPRAVIDEQYF.

The chain has TRBV27 and TRBJ2-2, with a tentative D call TRBD1 (7 bases). V gave up 6 bases and J gave up 6 bases, with 20 bases separating them. The germline V gene encodes CDR1 MNHEY and CDR2 SMNVEV (reference sequence). There are 16 residues in the CDR3. The DNA for the CDR3 is TGTGCCAGCAGCTATATAGGAGGGGGCGAAGCCGGGGAGCTGTTTTTT. It codes for CASSYIGGGEAGELFF.

J is TRBJ1-1 and V is TRBV30; D might be TRBD1 (5 bases). CDR3 length: 13 amino acids. V was pared by 2 bases and J by 5 bases, with 12 bases between. CDR1 and CDR2 (germline): GTSNPN, SVGIG (reference sequence). CDR3 DNA: TGTGCCTGGAGTCAAGGACACTCGACTGAAGCTTTCTTT. This codes for CAWSQGHSTEAFF.

CDR3 sequence (DNA): TGTGCCAGCAGCTTGGCTCCCAGGTCGGCCTTGGGAGAGACCCAGTACTTC. Protein: CASSLAPRSALGETQYF. This chain links TRBV5-4 with TRBJ2-5, with D unresolved. CDR1 is SGHNT and CDR2 is YYREEE in the germline V gene (reference sequence). This CDR3 spans 17 amino acids. The ends were cut back, 0 bases at V and 4 bases at J, with 19 bases in the middle. Full variable domain (rest looked up from reference TRBV5-4 and TRBJ2-5): ETGVTQSPTHLIKTRGQQVTLRCSSQSGHNTVSWYQQALGQGPQFIFQYYREEENGRGNFPPRFSGLQFPNYSSELNVNALELDDSALYLCASSLAPRSALGETQYFGPGTRLLVL.

J is TRBJ2-2 and V is TRBV5-1; TRBD1 or TRBD2 may be the D gene (6 bases each). Trimming cost V 7 bases and J 0 bases, with 16 bases left between them. The germline V gene encodes CDR1 SGHRS and CDR2 YFSETQ. The CDR3 has 16 amino acids. CDR3 amino acids: CASDTGGAPNTGELFF. The DNA for the CDR3 is TGCGCCAGCGATACCGGGGGCGCCCCGAACACCGGGGAGCTGTTTTTT.

J is TRBJ1-1 and V is TRBV2; TRBD1 matches at 7 bases. The length of the CDR3 is 14 residues. Germline V gene sequence: CDR1 SNHLY, CDR2 FYNNEI. Trimming removed 7 bases from V and 1 base from J; junction bases left unmatched: 6. The CDR3 DNA reads as TGTGCCAGCACAAGACAGGGACCGAACACTGAAGCTTTCTTT. This codes for CASTRQGPNTEAFF.

This clone has a single count. The chain joins TRBV5-1 to TRBJ1-1; D may be TRBD1 (6 bases). Germline CDR1 is SGHRS and CDR2 is YFSETQ. V was pared by 1 base and J by 0 bases, with 16 bases between. This CDR3 is 17 amino acids long. CDR3 bases: TGCGCCAGCAGCTTGAGGGCTTTGACAGGACTGAACACTGAAGCTTTCTTT. This gives the protein CASSLRALTGLNTEAFF.

This sequence joins TRBV7-9 and TRBJ1-3; the D is unclear. Germline CDR1 reads SEHNR; CDR2 reads FQNEAQ (reference sequence). Trimming pared 5 bases from V and 0 bases from J, leaving 11 bases between. The CDR3 spans 15 residues. The CDR3 DNA reads TGTGCCAGCAGCCCGACGAACCTCTCTGGAAACACCATATATTTT. Translating gives CASSPTNLSGNTIYF.

This clone was counted once. V gene TRBV27 combines with J gene TRBJ1-6, with D perhaps matching TRBD1 (6 bases). CDR3 length equals 15 residues. The ends were cut back, 2 bases at V and 10 bases at J, with 15 bases in the middle. CDR1 is MNHEY and CDR2 is SMNVEV in the germline V gene (reference sequence). CDR3: CASSLTGQASSPLHF. CDR3 coding DNA: TGTGCCAGCAGTTTAACAGGGCAGGCAAGCTCACCCCTCCACTTT.

V and J are TRBV19 and TRBJ2-1, with D possibly TRBD2 on 5 matching bases. The ends were cut back, 4 bases at V and 9 bases at J, with 13 bases in the middle. The CDR3 contains 13 residues. Germline CDR1 is LNHDA and CDR2 is SQIVND (reference sequence). Here the CDR3 DNA reads TGTGCCAGTAGTACCAGGCCGGGAAGTGAGCAGTTCTTC. This codes for CASSTRPGSEQFF.

This sequence joins TRBV19 and TRBJ1-5; 9 bases fit TRBD1. V shed 6 bases and J 5 bases; nucleotides not matched to a gene: 14. CDR1 LNHDA and CDR2 SQIVND come from the germline V gene (reference sequence). The CDR3 is 17 residues long. This CDR3 reads CASRWGFTGGRDQPQHF. DNA for the CDR3: TGTGCCAGTAGATGGGGGTTTACAGGGGGCCGGGATCAGCCCCAGCATTTT.